Following are 17 T cell receptor beta chains from one sample sequenced in a study of T cell repertoires in cytomegalovirus infection. TCRdb ran MiXCR on the reads and lists one entry per CDR3 protein. The repertoire holds fewer than 700,000 distinct CDR3 sequences, with approximately 25% as singletons. Sequenced input: CD8+ T cells from PBMCs. These receptors were obtained from a human donor in good health (CMV status not recorded). Some clones in this sample may be carry-over from other donors' samples.

The chain couples TRBV28 to TRBJ1-1; weak D call: TRBD1 (6 bases). The CDR3 runs to 16 residues. Looked up from germline, CDR1 is MDHEN and CDR2 is SYDVKM. Trimming removed 5 bases at V and 0 bases at J, with 16 bases between. CDR3 region: CASSVEQGSMNTEAFF. Written as DNA, the CDR3 is TGTGCCAGCAGTGTTGAACAGGGATCTATGAACACTGAAGCTTTCTTT.

This sequence joins TRBV20-1 and TRBJ2-1; D unresolved. The CDR3 is 13 residues long. The germline V gene has CDR1 DFQATT and CDR2 SNEGSKA (reference sequence). With 5 bases removed from V and 2 bases from J, the gap between germline ends came to 10 bases. This CDR3 is CSALLVPYNEQFF. The CDR3 coding sequence is TGCAGTGCTCTTCTAGTTCCCTACAATGAGCAGTTCTTC.

This clonotype was recorded at least ten times. V usage is TRBV11-2 and J usage is TRBJ1-2; D gene unclear. CDR1 and CDR2 (germline): SGHAT, FQNNGV. CDR3 length: 13 residues. V was shortened by 5 bases and J by 8 bases, with 15 bases between the two germline ends. CDR3 nucleotides: TGTGCCAGCAGCGATGGGTTTCTCGCCGGCTACACCTTC. It specifies CASSDGFLAGYTF.

This chain links TRBV2 with TRBJ1-1, with D maybe TRBD1 (5 bases). CDR1 and CDR2 from the germline V gene are SNHLY and FYNNEI. The CDR3 runs 18 residues. Trimming took off 5 bases at V and 0 bases at J, with 22 bases between the two ends. CDR3 coding DNA: TGTGCCAGCAGTCGAACTGCAGTAGGAGACAGCATGAACACTGAAGCTTTCTTT. It encodes CASSRTAVGDSMNTEAFF.

This clonotype has a count of ten or more. The chain combines TRBV6-5 with TRBJ1-5, with a possible D match to TRBD1 (5 bases). V was pared by 4 bases and J by 5 bases, with 15 bases between. The CDR3 is 15 residues long. The germline CDR1 and CDR2 sequences are MNHEY and SVGAGI. CDR3 region: CASSSEGLVYQPQHF. In DNA, the CDR3 is TGTGCCAGCAGTTCTGAGGGGCTCGTTTATCAGCCCCAGCATTTT.

This chain links TRBV6-2 or TRBV6-3 with TRBJ2-3, with D possibly TRBD1 on 6 matching bases. Trimming removed 6 bases at V and 4 bases at J, with 20 bases between. Germline V gene lookup returns CDR1 MNHEY and CDR2 SVGEGT. The CDR3 is 16 residues long. CDR3 in amino acids: CASSPARGAESDTQYF. The CDR3 DNA follows: TGTGCCAGCAGCCCCGCCAGGGGAGCAGAGTCAGATACGCAGTATTTT.

The chain recombines TRBV7-4 with TRBJ2-5; 7 positions match TRBD2. This CDR3 spans 17 amino acids. Germline V gene sequence: CDR1 SGHVT, CDR2 SQSDAQ. Trimming at V came to 2 bases and at J to 5 bases, leaving 14 bases not matched to a gene. CDR3 nucleotide sequence: TGTGCCAGCAGCTTACCTGGACTAGATCGTCGCGGGGAGACCCAGTACTTC. Translation gives CASSLPGLDRRGETQYF. Drawing the rest from reference TRBV7-4 and TRBJ2-5, the complete variable domain is GAGVSQSPRYKVAKRGRDVALRCDSISGHVTLYWYRQTLGQGSEVLTYSQSDAQRDKSGRPSGRFSAERPERSVSTLKIQRTEQGDSAVYLCASSLPGLDRRGETQYFGPGTRLLVL.

The chain has TRBV7-9 and TRBJ1-4; D possibly corresponds to TRBD1 (5 bases). The CDR3 has 16 amino acids. Per the germline V gene, CDR1 is SEHNR and CDR2 is FQNEAQ (reference sequence). V gave up 2 bases and J gave up 1 base, with 11 bases separating them. This CDR3 reads CASSLTGLGTNEKLFF. Written as DNA, the CDR3 is TGTGCCAGCAGCTTAACGGGGCTTGGAACTAATGAAAAACTGTTTTTT.

V gene TRBV14 combines with J gene TRBJ1-3; D is ambiguous. This CDR3 spans 14 amino acids. CDR1 SGHDN and CDR2 FVKESK come from the germline V gene. Trimming shortened V by 2 bases and J by 0 bases, and 5 bases separated the two germline ends. The CDR3 loop is CASSQRGSGNTIYF. DNA for the CDR3: TGTGCCAGCAGCCAACGAGGCTCTGGAAACACCATATATTTT. Using reference TRBV14 and TRBJ1-3 for the parts outside the CDR3, the full variable domain is EAGVTQFPSHSVIEKGQTVTLRCDPISGHDNLYWYRRVMGKEIKFLLHFVKESKQDESGMPNNRFLAERTGGTYSTLKVQPAELEDSGVYFCASSQRGSGNTIYFGEGSWLTVV.

This clonotype has a count of ten or more. The gene calls are TRBV6-1 and TRBJ1-4; 10 bases align to TRBD1. V lost 6 bases to trimming and J lost 6 bases; unmatched junction nucleotides: 4. The germline V gene encodes CDR1 MNHNS and CDR2 SASEGT. The length of the CDR3 is 14 residues. Written as DNA, the CDR3 is TGTGCCAGCAGGCGGACAGGGGGATATGAAAAACTGTTTTTT. Protein product: CASRRTGGYEKLFF.

To note about this clonotype: The junction departs from germline at one end; a sequencing error may be responsible. V is TRBV7-6 and J is TRBJ2-3, with 9 nucleotides matching TRBD2. CDR1 and CDR2 from the germline V gene are SGHVS and FNYEAQ. CDR3 size: 15 residues. CDR3 DNA sequence: TGTGCTAGCAGCTTAGGGACTAGCCAAGGAGATACGCAGTATTTT. Its translation: CASSLGTSQGDTQYF.

This clonotype was found a few times. This rearrangement joins TRBV20-1 to TRBJ1-4, with 7 nucleotides matching TRBD1. This CDR3 comprises 15 residues. After removal of 3 bases from V and 12 bases from J, the junction contained 16 bases not matched to a gene. Germline loops: CDR1 DFQATT, CDR2 SNEGSKA (reference sequence). DNA for the CDR3: TGCAGTGCTAGCGACAGGGCGGGAATGAAAAGGGAACTGTTTTTT. Protein product: CSASDRAGMKRELFF.

V and J are TRBV12-3 or TRBV12-4 and TRBJ2-3; 9 bases map to TRBD1. The CDR3 extends over 14 amino acids. After removal of 5 bases from V and 4 bases from J, the junction contained 4 bases not matched to a gene. CDR3 DNA: TGTGCCAGCAGTCTTACAGGGGGCCCAGATACGCAGTATTTT. This codes for CASSLTGGPDTQYF.

This sequence joins TRBV14 and TRBJ1-2; 7 bases agree with TRBD1. Trimming at V came to 4 bases and at J to 6 bases, leaving 11 bases not matched to a gene. The CDR3 loop spans 15 amino acids. Germline CDR1 and CDR2: SGHDN and FVKESK. This CDR3 reads CASSLLKGGADGYTF. CDR3 nucleotide sequence: TGTGCCAGCAGCCTCCTCAAAGGGGGCGCGGATGGCTACACCTTC.

The genes are TRBV6-5 and TRBJ2-2; TRBD1 matches 10 bases. The CDR3 totals 15 residues. The germline V gene has CDR1 MNHEY and CDR2 SVGAGI. J was trimmed by 3 bases and V by 8 bases; bases with no gene match: 6. The CDR3 DNA reads TGTGCCAGCTGCGGGGACAGGGGTCACACCGGGGAGCTGTTTTTT. Translation: CASCGDRGHTGELFF.

The chain combines TRBV6-5 with TRBJ2-7, with D perhaps given as TRBD1 or TRBD2 (6 bases each). V lost 6 bases to trimming and J lost 0 bases, with 15 bases between them. The CDR3 contains 15 residues. Germline loops: CDR1 MNHEY, CDR2 SVGAGI. This CDR3 is CASRVGGWNSYEQYF. Written as DNA, the CDR3 is TGTGCCAGCAGGGTCGGGGGCTGGAACTCCTACGAGCAGTACTTC.

Only a few counts were recorded for this clonotype. This sequence joins TRBV5-6 and TRBJ1-5; the match to TRBD1 covers 9 bases. Germline-derived CDR1 and CDR2 are SGHDT and YYEEEE. Trimming cost V 1 base and J 7 bases; bases outside gene matches: 9. CDR3 length: 16 residues. The CDR3 region is CASSLKQGADGQPQHF. The CDR3 DNA follows: TGTGCCAGCAGCTTGAAACAGGGGGCGGACGGACAGCCCCAGCATTTT.